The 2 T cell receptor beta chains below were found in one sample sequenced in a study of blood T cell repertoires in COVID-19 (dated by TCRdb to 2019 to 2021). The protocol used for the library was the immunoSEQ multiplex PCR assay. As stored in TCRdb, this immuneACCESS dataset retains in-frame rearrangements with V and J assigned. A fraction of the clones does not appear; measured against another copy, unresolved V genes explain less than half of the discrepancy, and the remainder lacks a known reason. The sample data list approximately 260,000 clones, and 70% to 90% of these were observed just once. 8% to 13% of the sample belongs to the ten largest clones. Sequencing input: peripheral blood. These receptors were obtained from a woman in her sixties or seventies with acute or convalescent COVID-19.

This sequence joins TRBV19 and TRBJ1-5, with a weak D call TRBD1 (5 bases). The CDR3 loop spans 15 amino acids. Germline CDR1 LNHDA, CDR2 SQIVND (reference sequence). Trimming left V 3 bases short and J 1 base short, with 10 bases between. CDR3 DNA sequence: TGTGCCAGTAGTATGGGTTCAGGGAGCAATCAGCCCCAGCATTTT. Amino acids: CASSMGSGSNQPQHF.

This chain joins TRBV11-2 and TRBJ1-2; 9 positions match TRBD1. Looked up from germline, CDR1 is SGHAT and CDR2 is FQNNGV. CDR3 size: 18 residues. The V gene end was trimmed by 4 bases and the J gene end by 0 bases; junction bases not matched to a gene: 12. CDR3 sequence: CASSSFRDRVDANYGYTF. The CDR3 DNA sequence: TGTGCCAGCAGCTCCTTCAGGGACAGGGTAGATGCTAACTATGGCTACACCTTC.